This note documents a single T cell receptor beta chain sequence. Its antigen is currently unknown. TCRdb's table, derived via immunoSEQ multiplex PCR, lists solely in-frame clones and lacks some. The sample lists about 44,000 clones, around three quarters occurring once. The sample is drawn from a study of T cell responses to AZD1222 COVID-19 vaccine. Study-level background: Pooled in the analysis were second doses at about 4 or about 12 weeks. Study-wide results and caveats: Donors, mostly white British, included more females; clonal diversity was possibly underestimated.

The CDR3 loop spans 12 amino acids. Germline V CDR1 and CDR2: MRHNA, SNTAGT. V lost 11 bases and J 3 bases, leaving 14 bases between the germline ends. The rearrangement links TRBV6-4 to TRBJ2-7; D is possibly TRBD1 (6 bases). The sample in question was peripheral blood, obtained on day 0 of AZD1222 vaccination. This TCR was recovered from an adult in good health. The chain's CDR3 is CAPRGTFYEQYF. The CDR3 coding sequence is TGTGCCCCCAGGGGCACCTTCTACGAGCAGTACTTC.